Listed here are 28 T cell receptor beta chains from one sample, sequenced in a study of blood T cell repertoires in COVID-19. Measured with immunoSEQ multiplex PCR; TCRdb has only the in-frame clones, and not every one. This sample carries under 350,000 clones, 86% of them seen once, and the ten largest clones take roughly 4%. Material: PBMCs or T cells enriched from blood (not recorded which). These TCRs come from a middle-aged woman with acute COVID-19.

The chain uses TRBV6-5 and TRBJ2-7; 10 bases agree with TRBD2. The CDR3 is made up of 16 amino acids. Trimming took 2 bases from V and 0 from J; bases not matched to a gene: 4. Germline V gene data show CDR1 as MNHEY and CDR2 as SVGAGI. The CDR3 loop is CASSYLGLADSYEQYF. The CDR3 DNA sequence: TGTGCCAGCAGTTACCTCGGACTAGCGGACTCCTACGAGCAGTACTTC.

The chain links TRBV10-3 to TRBJ1-5, with D unclear. Trimming stripped 11 bases from V and 2 bases from J, with 13 bases between. The CDR3 contains 13 residues. CDR1 is ENHRY, CDR2 SYGVKD, per germline. CDR3 residues: CAVRRNGNQPQHF. The DNA for the CDR3 is TGTGCCGTAAGGAGAAATGGCAATCAGCCCCAGCATTTT.

This rearrangement joins TRBV9 to TRBJ1-6, with TRBD1 matching 9 bases. The ends lost 2 bases at V and 0 bases at J; junction bases unmatched: 3. Looked up from germline, CDR1 is SGDLS and CDR2 is YYNGEE. This CDR3 has 17 residues. The CDR3 nucleotides read TGTGCCAGCAGCGTTGGGACAGGGAGCTCCTATAATTCACCCCTCCACTTT. As protein: CASSVGTGSSYNSPLHF. Complete variable domain (other parts from reference TRBV9 and TRBJ1-6): DSGVTQTPKHLITATGQRVTLRCSPRSGDLSVYWYQQSLDQGLQFLIQYYNGEERAKGNILERFSAQQFPDLHSELNLSSLELGDSALYFCASSVGTGSSYNSPLHFGNGTRLTVT.

The genes are TRBV7-2 and TRBJ1-3; perhaps TRBD1 as D (5 bases). CDR3 size: 16 residues. The V gene lost 4 bases and the J gene lost 0 bases, with 13 bases spanning the gap. Per the germline V gene, CDR1 is SGHTA and CDR2 is FQGNSA. CDR3 in DNA: TGTGCCAGCAGCTCCGGACATCCGTACTCTGGAAACACCATATATTTT. Protein product: CASSSGHPYSGNTIYF.

The gene calls are TRBV6-5 and TRBJ1-2; a possible D gene is TRBD1 (6 bases). The CDR3 sequence is 12 residues long. Per the germline V gene, CDR1 is MNHEY and CDR2 is SVGAGI. Trimming removed 5 bases at V and 8 bases at J, with 12 bases between. In DNA, the CDR3 is TGTGCCAGCAGTCTACAGGGCCGGGGCTACACCTTC. Protein sequence: CASSLQGRGYTF.

In this sample, this clone turned up once. V and J are TRBV7-2 and TRBJ2-3, with no clear D. CDR1 and CDR2 (germline): SGHTA, FQGNSA. The CDR3 has 16 amino acids. The V end was cut by 1 base, the J end by 0 bases, with 11 bases between. CDR3 coding DNA: TGTGCCAGCAGCTTAGAGTTCCAACTGAGCACAGATACGCAGTATTTT. Protein sequence: CASSLEFQLSTDTQYF. Supplemented by reference TRBV7-2 and TRBJ2-3, the full variable domain reads GAGVSQSPSNKVTEKGKDVELRCDPISGHTALYWYRQSLGQGLEFLIYFQGNSAPDKSGLPSDRFSAERTGGSVSTLTIQRTQQEDSAVYLCASSLEFQLSTDTQYFGPGTRLTVL.

This clone has just one count. The gene calls are TRBV3-1 (or the pseudogene TRBV3-2) and TRBJ1-5; TRBD1 aligns across 7 bases. CDR1 and CDR2 (germline): LGHDT, YNNKEL (reference sequence). This CDR3 has 13 residues. J gave up 6 bases and V 3 bases, and 2 bases lay outside the gene matches. The DNA for the CDR3 is TGTGCCAGCAGCCAGGGACAGCCTCAGCCCCAGCATTTT. It specifies CASSQGQPQPQHF.

The chain employs TRBV7-9 and TRBJ1-1; D not certain. Trimming removed 5 bases at V and 0 bases at J, with 13 bases between. The CDR3 covers 15 residues. Germline V gene sequence: CDR1 SEHNR, CDR2 FQNEAQ (reference sequence). CDR3 DNA: TGTGCCAGCAGCGCCCCCTCGGGGTTGAACACTGAAGCTTTCTTT. Amino acids: CASSAPSGLNTEAFF.

This rearrangement joins TRBV9 to TRBJ2-5; tentatively, D is TRBD1 (6 bases). V dropped 3 bases and J dropped 0 bases, with 12 bases sitting between them. The CDR3 has 15 amino acids. Germline V CDR1 and CDR2: SGDLS, YYNGEE. The CDR3 sequence: CASSALQGYQETQYF. The CDR3 region has the DNA TGTGCCAGCAGCGCCCTACAGGGTTACCAAGAGACCCAGTACTTC.

The V gene is TRBV11-2, the J gene TRBJ2-5; 13 bases match TRBD2. This CDR3 is built from 17 residues. Germline V gives CDR1 SGHAT, CDR2 FQNNGV. J gave up 5 bases and V 6 bases, and 12 bases lay outside the gene matches. CDR3 nucleotides: TGTGCCAGCAGTTCTCTGGGACTAGCGGGGCGCGGCGAGACCCAGTACTTC. Protein sequence: CASSSLGLAGRGETQYF.

This clone is a singleton in its sample. The genes are TRBV19 and TRBJ1-6; no clear D. The V gene's germline CDR1 is LNHDA and CDR2 SQIVND (reference sequence). Trimming pared 7 bases from V and 1 base from J, leaving 11 bases between. The CDR3 length is 15 residues. As DNA, the CDR3 is TGTGCCAGTAAGCGATCTGATTCCTATAATTCACCCCTCCACTTT. This translates into CASKRSDSYNSPLHF.

The V gene is TRBV28, the J gene TRBJ1-1; possible D gene TRBD1, 6 bases. Germline V gene lookup returns CDR1 MDHEN and CDR2 SYDVKM. There are 16 residues in the CDR3. The V end lost 0 bases, the J end lost 2 bases, and 13 bases lay between the germline ends. The CDR3 loop reads CASSLWDRLENTEAFF. As DNA, the CDR3 is TGTGCCAGCAGTTTATGGGACAGACTTGAAAACACTGAAGCTTTCTTT.

This chain links TRBV5-1 with TRBJ1-2; D possibly corresponds to TRBD1 (5 bases). Trimming pared 0 bases from V and 4 bases from J, leaving 10 bases between. The CDR3 runs 14 residues. Germline V gene lookup returns CDR1 SGHRS and CDR2 YFSETQ. The CDR3 is CASSLEGLGYGYTF. CDR3 nucleotide sequence: TGCGCCAGCAGCTTGGAGGGGTTGGGCTATGGCTACACCTTC.

V usage is TRBV6-2 or TRBV6-3 and J usage is TRBJ2-5; 10 bases match TRBD2. The CDR3 is 16 amino acids. Germline V CDR1 and CDR2: MNHEY, SVGEGT. Trimming cost V 0 bases and J 4 bases; bases outside gene matches: 5. CDR3 sequence reads: CASSYSKAGGRETQYF. The CDR3 nucleotides are TGTGCCAGCAGTTACTCGAAAGCGGGGGGGCGAGAGACCCAGTACTTC.

CDR3 protein: CASSQQVANEKLFF. The CDR3 DNA reads as TGTGCCAGCAGTCAACAGGTCGCTAATGAAAAACTGTTTTTT. This rearrangement joins TRBV2 to TRBJ1-4; tentative D call: TRBD1 (5 bases). Trimming took off 5 bases at V and 3 bases at J, with 10 bases between the two ends. Germline loops: CDR1 SNHLY, CDR2 FYNNEI. The CDR3 has 14 amino acids. Drawing the rest from reference TRBV2 and TRBJ1-4, the complete variable domain is EPEVTQTPSHQVTQMGQEVILRCVPISNHLYFYWYRQILGQKVEFLVSFYNNEISEKSEIFDDQFSVERPDGSNFTLKIRSTKLEDSAMYFCASSQQVANEKLFFGSGTQLSVL.

This clone was counted once. The rearrangement links TRBV28 to TRBJ1-2; 9 nucleotides line up with TRBD1. J lost 1 base, V lost 5 bases, and 8 bases had no gene match. Germline CDR1 MDHEN, CDR2 SYDVKM. The CDR3 is 16 residues long. The CDR3 loop reads CASSPGTGTLNYGYTF. The CDR3 region has the DNA TGTGCCAGCAGTCCCGGGACAGGGACCCTTAACTATGGCTACACCTTC.

The chain employs TRBV19 and TRBJ2-5, with TRBD2 matching over 8 bases. V lost 4 bases to trimming and J lost 5 bases; unmatched junction nucleotides: 9. The germline V gene has CDR1 LNHDA and CDR2 SQIVND (reference sequence). CDR3 length: 15 amino acids. The CDR3 reads CASSTRGALSETQYF. The CDR3 DNA is TGTGCCAGTAGTACGCGGGGGGCCTTATCGGAGACCCAGTACTTC.

The V and J genes are TRBV19 and TRBJ2-3; D unclear. CDR1 and CDR2 from the germline V gene are LNHDA and SQIVND (reference sequence). The CDR3 consists of 15 residues. Between the trimmed V and J ends, which lost 6 bases and 0 bases, there was a span of 13 bases. CDR3 loop: CASRLGLTSTDTQYF. CDR3 nucleotides: TGTGCCAGTAGGTTGGGCCTAACTAGCACAGATACGCAGTATTTT.

The chain combines TRBV28 with TRBJ1-5; the D is unclear. The CDR3 is 11 amino acids. Deletions cut 8 bases from V and 7 bases from J, with 9 bases between. Germline lookup yields CDR1 MDHEN and CDR2 SYDVKM. The CDR3 reads CASAGIQPQHF. As DNA, the CDR3 is TGTGCCAGCGCCGGGATCCAGCCCCAGCATTTT.

J is TRBJ2-3 and V is TRBV19; 11 nucleotides align to TRBD2. The trim removed 4 bases at V and 2 bases at J, leaving 5 bases unmatched. This CDR3 has 16 amino acids. Germline CDR1 reads LNHDA; CDR2 reads SQIVND (reference sequence). The CDR3 DNA reads as TGTGCCAGTAGTAATAGCGGGAGGGCCCTCACAGATACGCAGTATTTT. Its translation is CASSNSGRALTDTQYF. The whole variable domain, remainder taken from reference TRBV19 and TRBJ2-3, is DGGITQSPKYLFRKEGQNVTLSCEQNLNHDAMYWYRQDPGQGLRLIYYSQIVNDFQKGDIAEGYSVSREKKESFPLTVTSAQKNPTAFYLCASSNSGRALTDTQYFGPGTRLTVL.

The V gene is TRBV5-1, the J gene TRBJ1-4; D gene unclear. The V end was cut by 4 bases, the J end by 7 bases, with 26 bases between. The CDR3 contains 18 residues. CDR1 and CDR2 from the germline V gene are SGHRS and YFSETQ. The DNA of the CDR3 is TGCGCCAGCAGCCGGGAACCAACATACGAAGAGCGGGGTGAAAAACTGTTTTTT. The encoded protein is CASSREPTYEERGEKLFF.

The V and J genes are TRBV19 and TRBJ1-3; D is unclear. Looked up from germline, CDR1 is LNHDA and CDR2 is SQIVND (reference sequence). Between the trimmed V and J ends, which lost 5 bases and 4 bases, there was a span of 15 bases. The CDR3 covers 15 residues. The CDR3 loop reads CASSGARAAGNTIYF. The CDR3 DNA is TGTGCCAGTAGTGGAGCGAGGGCAGCCGGAAACACCATATATTTT. Supplemented by reference TRBV19 and TRBJ1-3, the full variable domain reads DGGITQSPKYLFRKEGQNVTLSCEQNLNHDAMYWYRQDPGQGLRLIYYSQIVNDFQKGDIAEGYSVSREKKESFPLTVTSAQKNPTAFYLCASSGARAAGNTIYFGEGSWLTVV.

V is TRBV6-2 or TRBV6-3 and J is TRBJ2-5; 7 bases agree with TRBD1. CDR3 length: 17 amino acids. Germline V gene data show CDR1 as MNHEY and CDR2 as SVGEGT. Trimming removed 2 bases from V and 2 bases from J; junction bases left unmatched: 11. The CDR3 bases are TGTGCCAGCAGTTACCCTGACCGGGACAGTGCTCAAGAGACCCAGTACTTC. Protein: CASSYPDRDSAQETQYF.

This clone appeared a single time. This sequence joins TRBV3-1 (or the pseudogene TRBV3-2) and TRBJ2-3; 10 nucleotides agree with TRBD2. Trimming took 1 base from V and 2 from J; bases not matched to a gene: 15. There are 20 residues in the CDR3. CDR1 and CDR2 (germline): LGHDT, YNNKEL (reference sequence). The CDR3 bases are TGTGCCAGCAGCCAAGCGAGTGTCGTACTAGCGGGATACTACACAGATACGCAGTATTTT. Translation gives CASSQASVVLAGYYTDTQYF.

The chain joins TRBV14 to TRBJ2-3; 9 nucleotides agree with TRBD2. Germline V gene sequence: CDR1 SGHDN, CDR2 FVKESK. This CDR3 region has 16 residues. V gave up 4 bases and J gave up 5 bases; unmatched junction bases: 10. CDR3 bases: TGTGCCAGCAGCCGGAAAGCGGGAGGTATGGGAGATACGCAGTATTTT. This codes for CASSRKAGGMGDTQYF.

V gene TRBV7-9 combines with J gene TRBJ1-2; D gene unclear. This CDR3 spans 15 amino acids. V was shortened by 6 bases and J by 5 bases, with 19 bases between the two germline ends. Per germline, CDR1 SEHNR and CDR2 FQNEAQ (reference sequence). Written as DNA, the CDR3 is TGTGCCAGCAGTCAAAGTGGAGGGTTAGGGTATGGCTACACCTTC. It translates to CASSQSGGLGYGYTF.

The V gene is TRBV4-3, the J gene TRBJ1-5; D is unclear. V lost 0 bases, J lost 3 bases, and 9 bases lay in between. The length of the CDR3 is 15 residues. Germline V gives CDR1 LGHNA, CDR2 YSLEER. The CDR3 region has the DNA TGCGCCAGCAGCCAAGAAGTCGGGAACAATCAGCCCCAGCATTTT. This sequence encodes CASSQEVGNNQPQHF.

V is TRBV4-3 and J is TRBJ1-2; tentative D call: TRBD1 (5 bases). The germline V gene encodes CDR1 LGHNA and CDR2 YSLEER. The CDR3 runs to 15 residues. Trimming pared 0 bases from V and 3 bases from J, leaving 11 bases between. CDR3 in amino acids: CASSQDRQTYYGYTF. In nucleotides, the CDR3 is TGCGCCAGCAGCCAAGATCGACAGACCTACTATGGCTACACCTTC.